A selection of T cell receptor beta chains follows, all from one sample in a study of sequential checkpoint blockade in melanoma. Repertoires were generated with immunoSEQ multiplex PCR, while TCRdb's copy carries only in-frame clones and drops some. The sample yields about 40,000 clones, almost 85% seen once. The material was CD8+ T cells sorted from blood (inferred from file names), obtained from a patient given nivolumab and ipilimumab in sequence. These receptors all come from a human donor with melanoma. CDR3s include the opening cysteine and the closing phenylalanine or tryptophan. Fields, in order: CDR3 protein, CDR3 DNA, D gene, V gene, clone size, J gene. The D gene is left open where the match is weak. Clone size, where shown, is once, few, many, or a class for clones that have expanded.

CDR3: CARIRDRGRSYGYTF
DNA: TGTGCCAGAATCCGGGACAGGGGGCGATCATATGGCTACACCTTC
D: TRBD1
V: TRBV6-6
size: -
J: TRBJ1-2

CDR3: CASSIFGGSTDTQYF
DNA: TGTGCCAGTAGTATCTTCGGGGGAAGCACAGATACGCAGTATTTT
D: -
V: TRBV19
size: -
J: TRBJ2-3

CDR3: CASSAASNTGELFF
DNA: TGCGCCAGCAGCGCGGCCTCGAACACCGGGGAGCTGTTTTTT
D: -
V: TRBV5-1
size: -
J: TRBJ2-2

CDR3: CASSLAGGLEAFF
DNA: TGTGCCAGCAGCTTAGCCGGAGGGCTTGAAGCTTTCTTT
D: -
V: TRBV11-2
size: -
J: TRBJ1-1

CDR3: CASSPPTGSSYEQYF
DNA: TGTGCCAGCAGCCCCCCAACCGGGTCCTCCTACGAGCAGTACTTC
D: -
V: TRBV7-9
size: few
J: TRBJ2-7

CDR3: CASSETGYEQYF
DNA: TGTGCCAGCAGTGAAACAGGGTACGAGCAGTACTTC
D: -
V: TRBV6-1
size: -
J: TRBJ2-7

CDR3: CASSRGTGSYEQYF
DNA: TGCGCCAGCTCCCGGGGGACAGGGTCCTACGAGCAGTACTTC
D: TRBD1
V: TRBV4-1
size: -
J: TRBJ2-7

CDR3: CASSKCLAFPRDRVIGYTF
DNA: TGTGCCAGCAGCAAATGTTTGGCTTTTCCGCGGGACAGGGTAATCGGCTACACCTTC
D: -
V: TRBV21-1
size: few
J: TRBJ1-2

CDR3: CASSLSIGRATYEQYF
DNA: TGTGCCAGCAGTTTATCGATCGGCAGGGCAACCTACGAGCAGTACTTC
D: -
V: TRBV27
size: -
J: TRBJ2-7

CDR3: CASSRRTSGVYNEQFF
DNA: TGTGCCAGCAGCAGAAGGACTAGCGGGGTCTACAATGAGCAGTTCTTC
D: TRBD2
V: TRBV5-4
size: -
J: TRBJ2-1

CDR3: CASSSGTSPYNEQFF
DNA: TGTGCCAGCAGTTCGGGTACTAGCCCCTACAATGAGCAGTTCTTC
D: -
V: TRBV27
size: -
J: TRBJ2-1

CDR3: CASSAFLAGGPGNEQFF
DNA: TGTGCCAGCAGCGCGTTCTTAGCGGGAGGGCCGGGTAATGAGCAGTTCTTC
D: TRBD2
V: TRBV13
size: -
J: TRBJ2-1

CDR3: CASSYSFPGGNTEAFF
DNA: TGTGCCAGCAGTTACTCGTTCCCAGGTGGGAACACTGAAGCTTTCTTT
D: -
V: TRBV6-5
size: -
J: TRBJ1-1

CDR3: CASGYGGRDYGYTF
DNA: TGTGCCAGTGGGTACGGCGGCAGGGACTATGGCTACACCTTC
D: -
V: TRBV19
size: -
J: TRBJ1-2

CDR3: CASSAGLGGTGELFF
DNA: TGTGCCAGTAGTGCCGGACTAGGGGGCACCGGGGAGCTGTTTTTT
D: -
V: TRBV19
size: few
J: TRBJ2-2

CDR3: CASSDSLGYTF
DNA: TGTGCCAGCAGTGACTCCCTTGGCTACACCTTC
D: -
V: TRBV6-4
size: -
J: TRBJ1-2

CDR3: CASSLGRVDGEAFF
DNA: TGTGCCAGCAGCTTAGGTAGGGTTGACGGGGAGGCTTTCTTT
D: -
V: TRBV13
size: -
J: TRBJ1-1

CDR3: CASSLGAVRTDTQYF
DNA: TGTGCCAGCAGTTTAGGTGCGGTTAGGACAGATACGCAGTATTTT
D: -
V: TRBV28
size: -
J: TRBJ2-3

CDR3: CASSQDGSLSGNTIYF
DNA: TGTGCCAGCAGCCAAGATGGTAGCCTCTCTGGAAACACCATATATTTT
D: -
V: TRBV4-2
size: medium-sized
J: TRBJ1-3

CDR3: CASSSGQGALRDYGYTF
DNA: TGTGCCAGCAGCTCGGGACAGGGGGCCCTAAGGGACTATGGCTACACCTTC
D: TRBD1
V: TRBV11-2
size: -
J: TRBJ1-2

CDR3: CASSLSTSGRTDTQYF
DNA: TGCGCCAGCAGCCTTAGCACTAGCGGGAGGACAGATACGCAGTATTTT
D: TRBD2
V: TRBV4-1
size: -
J: TRBJ2-3

CDR3: CASSQDLSLGNTIYF
DNA: TGCGCCAGCAGCCAAGACTTGAGCTTGGGAAACACCATATATTTT
D: -
V: TRBV4-1
size: few
J: TRBJ1-3

CDR3: CATSGGTGTGWDEQYF
DNA: TGTGCCACCAGCGGGGGAACCGGGACAGGGTGGGACGAGCAGTACTTC
D: TRBD1
V: TRBV15
size: -
J: TRBJ2-7

CDR3: CASSYRGSSYEQYF
DNA: TGTGCCAGCAGTTACAGGGGCAGCTCCTACGAGCAGTACTTC
D: -
V: TRBV6-5
size: -
J: TRBJ2-7

CDR3: CTSPYNQGSSYEQYF
DNA: TGCACCAGCCCCTATAATCAGGGCAGCTCCTACGAGCAGTACTTC
D: -
V: TRBV1
size: -
J: TRBJ2-7

CDR3: CASSPGENEQFF
DNA: TGTGCCAGCAGTCCCGGAGAGAATGAGCAGTTCTTC
D: -
V: TRBV6-4
size: few
J: TRBJ2-1

CDR3: CASSPGTSYEQYF
DNA: TGTGCCAGCAGCCCCGGGACTAGCTACGAGCAGTACTTC
D: TRBD2
V: TRBV7-2
size: -
J: TRBJ2-7

CDR3: CASSTFGQSYEQYF
DNA: TGTGCCAGTAGTACCTTCGGACAGAGCTACGAGCAGTACTTC
D: -
V: TRBV19
size: -
J: TRBJ2-7

CDR3: CASSVGGDRGSEQYF
DNA: TGTGCCAGCAGCGTAGGGGGGGACAGGGGCTCCGAGCAGTACTTC
D: TRBD1
V: TRBV9
size: -
J: TRBJ2-7

CDR3: CASSPGTGTYEQYF
DNA: TGTGCCAGTAGTCCTGGGACTGGAACCTACGAGCAGTACTTC
D: -
V: TRBV19
size: few
J: TRBJ2-7

CDR3: CASSPSGQNTEAFF
DNA: TGTGCCAGTAGCCCTTCGGGACAGAACACTGAAGCTTTCTTT
D: -
V: TRBV19
size: -
J: TRBJ1-1

CDR3: CASRSGNTGELFF
DNA: TGTGCCAGCAGGTCAGGGAACACCGGGGAGCTGTTTTTT
D: -
V: TRBV27
size: -
J: TRBJ2-2

CDR3: CASADPKAFF
DNA: TGTGCCTCAGCGGACCCTAAAGCTTTCTTT
D: -
V: TRBV6-1
size: -
J: TRBJ1-1

CDR3: CASSSRDRGYEQYF
DNA: TGTGCCAGCAGTTCACGGGACAGGGGTTACGAGCAGTACTTC
D: TRBD1
V: TRBV28
size: -
J: TRBJ2-7

CDR3: CASRLGTGSPQETQYF
DNA: TGTGCAAGTCGCTTGGGGACAGGGAGCCCCCAAGAGACCCAGTACTTC
D: -
V: TRBV12-2
size: -
J: TRBJ2-5

CDR3: CASSLSSGSYNEQFF
DNA: TGTGCCAGTAGTCTCTCCAGCGGGAGTTACAATGAGCAGTTCTTC
D: TRBD2
V: TRBV19
size: -
J: TRBJ2-1

CDR3: CASSEGISGNSYEQYF
DNA: TGTGCCAGCAGTGAAGGAATTAGCGGGAACTCCTACGAGCAGTACTTC
D: TRBD2
V: TRBV2
size: -
J: TRBJ2-7

CDR3: CASSPIAGQSPYEQYF
DNA: TGTGCCAGCAGCCCGATCGCTGGACAGTCACCCTACGAGCAGTACTTC
D: -
V: TRBV7-6
size: once
J: TRBJ2-7

CDR3: CASSPPNSLGGEAFF
DNA: TGTGCCAGCTCACCACCAAACAGCTTGGGAGGTGAAGCTTTCTTT
D: -
V: TRBV18
size: -
J: TRBJ1-1

CDR3: CASSLVGTSGGHNEQFF
DNA: TGTGCCAGCAGCTTAGTAGGGACTAGCGGGGGCCACAATGAGCAGTTCTTC
D: TRBD2
V: TRBV11-2
size: -
J: TRBJ2-1

CDR3: CASSQDLGGLSSTDTQYF
DNA: TGCGCCAGCAGCCAAGACCTGGGGGGGCTCTCTAGCACAGATACGCAGTATTTT
D: -
V: TRBV4-1
size: -
J: TRBJ2-3

CDR3: CASLAGQGVTYGYTF
DNA: TGTGCCAGCCTCGCGGGACAGGGGGTTACCTATGGCTACACCTTC
D: TRBD1
V: TRBV28
size: -
J: TRBJ1-2

CDR3: CASSPSSLTGELFF
DNA: TGTGCCAGCAGCCCGTCCTCCCTCACCGGGGAGCTGTTTTTT
D: -
V: TRBV7-3
size: once
J: TRBJ2-2

CDR3: CSVEGGDATQYF
DNA: TGCAGCGTTGAGGGAGGGGACGCGACCCAGTACTTC
D: TRBD2
V: TRBV29-1
size: -
J: TRBJ2-5

CDR3: CASSYRARTEAFF
DNA: TGTGCCAGTAGCTACAGGGCGCGCACTGAAGCTTTCTTT
D: -
V: TRBV19
size: -
J: TRBJ1-1

CDR3: CASSLETSYEQYF
DNA: TGTGCCAGCAGCTTGGAGACTAGCTACGAGCAGTACTTC
D: -
V: TRBV5-6
size: -
J: TRBJ2-7

CDR3: CASSLAIGTRYEQYF
DNA: TGTGCCAGCAGCTTAGCAATCGGGACTCGATACGAGCAGTACTTC
D: -
V: TRBV7-6
size: -
J: TRBJ2-7

CDR3: CASSPAARYEQYF
DNA: TGTGCCAGCAGCCCGGCGGCCAGATACGAGCAGTACTTC
D: -
V: TRBV7-9
size: -
J: TRBJ2-7

CDR3: CASSTLAGEQYF
DNA: TGTGCCAGTAGTACCCTAGCGGGAGAACAGTATTTT
D: TRBD2
V: TRBV19
size: -
J: TRBJ2-3

CDR3: CASSLGGFQYEQYF
DNA: TGCGCCAGCAGCTTGGGAGGGTTTCAGTACGAGCAGTACTTC
D: -
V: TRBV5-1
size: -
J: TRBJ2-7

CDR3: CASSEPTGSDEQYF
DNA: TGTGCCAGCAGTGAACCGACAGGGAGCGACGAGCAGTACTTC
D: TRBD1
V: TRBV6-1
size: -
J: TRBJ2-7

CDR3: CASSLIRTGELFF
DNA: TGTGCCAGCAGTTTGATACGGACCGGGGAGCTGTTTTTT
D: -
V: TRBV27
size: -
J: TRBJ2-2